This T cell receptor beta chain was profiled in a study of early T cells in non-severe SARS-CoV-2 infection. The CDR3 extends over 15 amino acids. V lost 6 bases, J lost 6 bases, and 19 bases lay in between. Individual cDNA molecules carried attached unique molecular identifiers. TCRdb passed the 5' RACE reads through MiXCR, listing each CDR3 protein once. The data contain fewer than 85,000 distinct CDR3 sequences, roughly 16% of them singletons. Study results and caveats: The matching step, a VDJdb search, favored anti-spike CD8 responses and missed private and CD4 specificities.

This clonotype was seen ten or more times. The antigen is not known. This receptor was obtained from an adult who was a healthcare worker with PCR-confirmed SARS-CoV-2 infection or an uninfected control (not recorded which). The sequenced material came from whole blood. The chain links TRBV12-3 or TRBV12-4 to TRBJ2-3; perhaps TRBD2 as D (6 bases). CDR3 residues: CASSPSGFNMDTQYF. DNA for the CDR3: TGTGCCAGCAGCCCGAGCGGGTTTAATATGGATACGCAGTATTTT.